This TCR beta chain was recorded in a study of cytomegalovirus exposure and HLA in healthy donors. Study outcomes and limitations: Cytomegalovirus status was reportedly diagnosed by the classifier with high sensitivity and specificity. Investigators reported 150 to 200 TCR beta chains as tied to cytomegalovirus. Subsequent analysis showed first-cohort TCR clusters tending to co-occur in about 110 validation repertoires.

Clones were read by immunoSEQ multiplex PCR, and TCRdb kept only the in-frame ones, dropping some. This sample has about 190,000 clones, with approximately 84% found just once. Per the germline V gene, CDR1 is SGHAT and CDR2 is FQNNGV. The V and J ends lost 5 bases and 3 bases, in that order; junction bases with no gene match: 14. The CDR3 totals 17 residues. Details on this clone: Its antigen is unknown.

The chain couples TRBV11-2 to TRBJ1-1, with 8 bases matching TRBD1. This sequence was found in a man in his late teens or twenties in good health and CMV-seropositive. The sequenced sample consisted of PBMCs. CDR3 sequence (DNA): TGTGCCAGCAGCAAAGTTGGACAGGGCTTACTCCACACTGAAGCTTTCTTT. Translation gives CASSKVGQGLLHTEAFF.